These 22 T cell receptor beta chains were sequenced from one sample in a study of T cells in localized non-small cell lung cancer. Sequenced by immunoSEQ multiplex PCR; TCRdb stores in-frame clones only, minus some. The repertoire includes 30,000 to 40,000 clones, 85% to 90% of them detected once, and roughly 4.5% sits in the top ten. Sequencing was performed on peripheral blood, taken before any cancer treatment. The source is a man aged 35 to 70 with stage I lung adenocarcinoma.

The rearrangement links TRBV9 to TRBJ2-3, with unresolved D. Germline CDR1 and CDR2: SGDLS and YYNGEE. The CDR3 length is 13 residues. The V end was cut by 4 bases, the J end by 6 bases, with 12 bases between. The CDR3 is CASSSRLLDTQYF. As DNA, the CDR3 is TGTGCCAGCAGCTCAAGGTTGCTGGATACGCAGTATTTT.

CDR3 bases: TGCGCCAGCAGCTCGGAACTAGCGGGGGGGTCAGATACGCAGTATTTT. It codes for CASSSELAGGSDTQYF. This chain connects TRBV5-1 to TRBJ2-3; 13 nucleotides agree with TRBD2. Trimming removed 3 bases from V and 4 bases from J; junction bases left unmatched: 5. Germline-derived CDR1 and CDR2 are SGHRS and YFSETQ. The CDR3 has 16 residues. The full variable domain, in which reference TRBV5-1 and TRBJ2-3 provide the parts outside the CDR3, is KAGVTQTPRYLIKTRGQQVTLSCSPISGHRSVSWYQQTPGQGLQFLFEYFSETQRNKGNFPGRFSGRQFSNSRSEMNVSTLELGDSALYLCASSSELAGGSDTQYFGPGTRLTVL.

This chain joins TRBV5-1 and TRBJ1-2; maybe TRBD1 (6 bases). Trimming left V 0 bases short and J 4 bases short, with 10 bases between. The CDR3 has 14 amino acids. From germline, CDR1 is SGHRS and CDR2 YFSETQ. CDR3 bases: TGCGCCAGCAGCTTGGATGGGGGGCTCTATGGCTACACCTTC. Translated: CASSLDGGLYGYTF.

The rearrangement links TRBV18 to TRBJ1-6; the D is unclear. The CDR3 extends over 16 amino acids. Germline V gene lookup returns CDR1 KGHSH and CDR2 LQKENI. Deletions cut 2 bases from V and 10 bases from J, with 18 bases between. CDR3 DNA: TGTGCCAGCTCACCAATCCGGGTCTCTGCGGGGTCACCCCTCCACTTT. This codes for CASSPIRVSAGSPLHF.

The rearrangement joins TRBV29-1 to TRBJ1-1; 8 bases fit TRBD1. CDR3 length: 13 amino acids. Germline V CDR1 and CDR2: SQVTM, ANQGSEA. The V and J ends lost 0 bases and 6 bases, in that order; junction bases with no gene match: 3. The DNA for the CDR3 is TGCAGCGTTGAAGAATTACAGGGGGCTGAAGCTTTCTTT. Translating gives CSVEELQGAEAFF.

This chain joins TRBV2 and TRBJ2-3; unclear D gene. V was shortened by 4 bases and J by 0 bases, with 5 bases between the two germline ends. CDR1 and CDR2 from the germline V gene are SNHLY and FYNNEI. This CDR3 contains 13 residues. The CDR3 region is CASSVASTDTQYF. CDR3 DNA sequence: TGTGCCAGCAGTGTGGCTAGCACAGATACGCAGTATTTT.

V and J are TRBV5-1 and TRBJ2-1; 11 nucleotides agree with TRBD1. After removal of 0 bases from V and 9 bases from J, the junction contained 8 bases not matched to a gene. The CDR3 loop spans 16 amino acids. Germline values: CDR1 SGHRS, CDR2 YFSETQ. CDR3 sequence reads: CASSLDGQGANIEQFF. DNA of the CDR3: TGCGCCAGCAGCTTGGATGGACAGGGGGCGAACATTGAGCAGTTCTTC. The variable domain in full, with the rest retrieved from reference TRBV5-1 and TRBJ2-1, is KAGVTQTPRYLIKTRGQQVTLSCSPISGHRSVSWYQQTPGQGLQFLFEYFSETQRNKGNFPGRFSGRQFSNSRSEMNVSTLELGDSALYLCASSLDGQGANIEQFFGPGTRLTVL.

The rearrangement joins TRBV19 to TRBJ2-6; 11 bases align to TRBD1. Trimming removed 8 bases from V and 1 base from J; junction bases left unmatched: 4. The CDR3 loop spans 16 amino acids. CDR1 and CDR2 (germline): LNHDA, SQIVND (reference sequence). This CDR3 is CASGDRGGSGANVLTF. The CDR3 DNA follows: TGTGCCAGTGGGGACAGGGGGGGATCTGGGGCCAACGTCCTGACTTTC.

The V call is TRBV5-1, the J call TRBJ2-2, with D maybe TRBD2 (5 bases). CDR3 length equals 14 residues. Germline CDR1 SGHRS, CDR2 YFSETQ. V lost 1 base and J lost 6, with 10 bases in between. The CDR3 bases are TGCGCCAGCAGCTTGCGACTAACACCCGGGGAGCTGTTTTTT. It codes for CASSLRLTPGELFF.

The rearrangement uses TRBV6-1 and TRBJ2-7, with D possibly called TRBD1 or TRBD2 (6 bases each). There are 13 residues in the CDR3. The germline gives CDR1 MNHNS, CDR2 SASEGT. The V end was cut by 8 bases, the J end by 2 bases, with 13 bases between. Here the CDR3 reads CASHRGTPYEQYF. The DNA of the CDR3 is TGTGCCAGCCACCGGGGGACACCCTACGAGCAGTACTTC.

This chain connects TRBV6-1 to TRBJ1-5; D remains ambiguous. There are 15 residues in the CDR3. With 8 bases removed from V and 1 base from J, the gap between germline ends came to 15 bases. Germline V gene sequence: CDR1 MNHNS, CDR2 SASEGT. DNA for the CDR3: TGTGCCAGCTCCGAGACGGAACTCAGCAATCAGCCCCAGCATTTT. Amino acid sequence: CASSETELSNQPQHF.

In this sample, this clone turned up a few times. The chain has TRBV19 and TRBJ1-2; D might be TRBD1 (6 bases). Germline values: CDR1 LNHDA, CDR2 SQIVND (reference sequence). The CDR3 is made up of 14 amino acids. V was clipped by 5 bases and J by 5 bases, with 15 bases between them. CDR3 DNA sequence: TGTGCCAGTAGTCGCCTACAGGGCGGGTATGGCTACACCTTC. Protein: CASSRLQGGYGYTF. Variable domain in full (rest from reference TRBV19 and TRBJ1-2): DGGITQSPKYLFRKEGQNVTLSCEQNLNHDAMYWYRQDPGQGLRLIYYSQIVNDFQKGDIAEGYSVSREKKESFPLTVTSAQKNPTAFYLCASSRLQGGYGYTFGSGTRLTVV.

The V and J genes are TRBV2 and TRBJ1-2; a possible D gene is TRBD1 (6 bases). Trimming left V 2 bases short and J 6 bases short, with 13 bases between. Germline V gene sequence: CDR1 SNHLY, CDR2 FYNNEI. The CDR3 consists of 14 residues. CDR3 DNA sequence: TGTGCCAGCAGTGAAAACCCAGGGGCGAATGGCTACACCTTC. Its translation: CASSENPGANGYTF.

The rearrangement uses TRBV11-2 and TRBJ1-1, with D perhaps TRBD1 (5 bases). V was pared by 5 bases and J by 6 bases, with 10 bases between. This CDR3 contains 12 residues. The germline V gene has CDR1 SGHAT and CDR2 FQNNGV. This CDR3 is CASSQSGAEAFF. The CDR3 region has the DNA TGTGCCAGCAGCCAGTCGGGGGCTGAAGCTTTCTTT.

The chain has TRBV2 and TRBJ1-4; D uncertain. V lost 0 bases and J 0 bases, leaving 14 bases between the germline ends. The germline CDR1 and CDR2 sequences are SNHLY and FYNNEI. The CDR3 is 18 amino acids. The CDR3 protein is CASSEAGGIRATNEKLFF. DNA for the CDR3: TGTGCCAGCAGTGAAGCGGGAGGGATACGGGCAACTAATGAAAAACTGTTTTTT.

The chain joins TRBV30 to TRBJ2-1, with D unclear. Germline V gene data show CDR1 as GTSNPN and CDR2 as SVGIG (reference sequence). This CDR3 is built from 13 residues. Trimming stripped 0 bases from V and 7 bases from J, with 10 bases between. The CDR3 region has the DNA TGTGCCTGGAGTGTCCCTCCCAGGAATGAGCAGTTCTTC. Translated, it gives CAWSVPPRNEQFF.

The genes are TRBV7-9 and TRBJ1-2; 8 bases match TRBD1. CDR1 is SEHNR, CDR2 FQNEAQ, per germline (reference sequence). V was pared by 1 base and J by 4 bases, with 8 bases of the junction left unmatched. The length of the CDR3 is 16 residues. This chain's CDR3 is CASSLVPGQGSYGYTF. For the CDR3, the DNA is TGTGCCAGCAGCTTAGTCCCAGGACAGGGATCCTATGGCTACACCTTC. Using reference TRBV7-9 and TRBJ1-2 for the parts outside the CDR3, the full variable domain is DTGVSQNPRHKITKRGQNVTFRCDPISEHNRLYWYRQTLGQGPEFLTYFQNEAQLEKSRLLSDRFSAERPKGSFSTLEIQRTEQGDSAMYLCASSLVPGQGSYGYTFGSGTRLTVV.

This chain connects TRBV18 to TRBJ2-5; D tentatively fits TRBD1 or TRBD2 (5 bases each). With 3 bases removed from V and 1 base from J, the gap between germline ends came to 12 bases. Germline V gene data show CDR1 as KGHSH and CDR2 as LQKENI. This CDR3 is built from 15 residues. CDR3 bases: TGTGCCAGCTCACCGGACGGGACGGTCCAAGAGACCCAGTACTTC. Its protein is CASSPDGTVQETQYF.

This clone was detected only once. The chain has TRBV29-1 and TRBJ1-2, with 10 bases fitting TRBD1. There are 12 residues in the CDR3. The V segment lost 7 bases and the J segment 3 bases; nucleotides outside the gene matches: 2. The germline CDR1 and CDR2 sequences are SQVTM and ANQGSEA. DNA for the CDR3: TGCAGCGGGGGGACAGGGGACTATGGCTACACCTTC. Translation gives CSGGTGDYGYTF.

The chain recombines TRBV30 with TRBJ1-2; D gene uncertain. The CDR3 contains 11 residues. The V end was cut by 0 bases, the J end by 8 bases, with 7 bases between. Germline CDR1 and CDR2: GTSNPN and SVGIG (reference sequence). This chain's CDR3 is CAWSVNGGYTF. The CDR3 DNA reads TGTGCCTGGAGTGTAAACGGGGGCTACACCTTC.

V and J are TRBV18 and TRBJ1-1; no clear D. This CDR3 has 15 amino acids. V lost 5 bases to trimming and J lost 2 bases, with 15 bases between them. CDR1 is KGHSH, CDR2 LQKENI, per germline. In nucleotides, the CDR3 is TGTGCCAGCTCATTGGGAGGGAATTTAAACACTGAAGCTTTCTTT. This gives the protein CASSLGGNLNTEAFF.

The chain couples TRBV13 to TRBJ2-4; 7 nucleotides match TRBD1. This CDR3 has 15 residues. CDR1 PRHDT and CDR2 FYEKMQ come from the germline V gene (reference sequence). The J segment lost 6 bases and the V segment lost 5 bases, leaving 10 bases of the junction unmatched. As DNA, the CDR3 is TGTGCCAGCAGCGTCGAGCAGTCAGGGGGAAACATTCAGTACTTC. It yields the protein CASSVEQSGGNIQYF.